Described below is a single T cell receptor beta chain sequence and its context. Antigen specificity is unknown. This entry is derived from a study of shared clonotypes between healthy human individuals. Looked up from germline, CDR1 is MNHEY and CDR2 is SVGAGI. CDR3 length: 15 amino acids. V dropped 3 bases and J dropped 2 bases, with 8 bases sitting between them. Study-wide points: What naive subsets generally showed was a larger estimated richness than memory subsets showed.

The data were produced by immunoSEQ multiplex PCR, yet TCRdb's version contains in-frame clones alone and is incomplete. The repertoire consists of about a million clones, with about 77% occurring once and the leading ten covering around 1.4%. The rearrangement links TRBV6-5 to TRBJ1-6; D remains ambiguous. Sequenced material: memory CD4+ T cells sorted from blood. Subset of the sample: CD45RA-negative fraction. This clonotype originated in a man between 18 and 29 years old in good health. The CDR3 DNA follows: TGTGCCAGCAGTTATCAGACTACCTATAATTCACCCCTCCACTTT. Translating gives CASSYQTTYNSPLHF.